This is a list of T cell receptor beta chains from one sample in a study of blood T cell repertoires in COVID-19. TCRdb's copy holds only in-frame clones and misses some; the assay was immunoSEQ multiplex PCR. The sample has roughly 330,000 clones, around four fifths seen once; the top ten hold 1% to 1.5%. The sequenced material came from peripheral blood. The receptors stem from a woman in her 50s with acute or convalescent COVID-19. CDR3s include the opening cysteine and the closing phenylalanine or tryptophan. The order of the fields is CDR3 DNA, CDR3 protein, V gene, clone size, D gene, J gene. D genes are given only for firm matches. Part of the rows lack a size; the others show once, few, many or a class for expanded clones.

DNA: TGTGCCAGTAGTGGGGTTTATGGAGCGGGGGCGACCGGGGAGCTGTTTTTT
CDR3: CASSGVYGAGATGELFF
V: TRBV19
size: -
D: TRBD2
J: TRBJ2-2

DNA: TGTGCCTGGAGTGTTGGGAGCGTGGACGGGGAGCTGTTTTTT
CDR3: CAWSVGSVDGELFF
V: TRBV30
size: -
D: -
J: TRBJ2-2

DNA: TGTGCCAGCAGTCCACTTTCCAGCGATGGTAGCTACACCTTC
CDR3: CASSPLSSDGSYTF
V: TRBV27
size: -
D: -
J: TRBJ1-2

DNA: TGTGCCAGTATCGGACAGCTCAACACCGGGGAGCTGTTTTTT
CDR3: CASIGQLNTGELFF
V: TRBV7-2
size: -
D: -
J: TRBJ2-2

DNA: TGTGCCAGCAGCTTAGGGTCAGCTAACTATGGCTACACCTTC
CDR3: CASSLGSANYGYTF
V: TRBV11-2
size: -
D: -
J: TRBJ1-2

DNA: TGTGCCAGAAGCTTGTGTCGGTTGGTGAACTATGGCTACACCTTC
CDR3: CARSLCRLVNYGYTF
V: TRBV7-5
size: -
D: -
J: TRBJ1-2

DNA: TGTGCCAGCAGCCAAGATCAACGGACAAGGAGCTATGGCTACACCTTC
CDR3: CASSQDQRTRSYGYTF
V: TRBV3-1/TRBV3-2
size: -
D: -
J: TRBJ1-2

DNA: TGTGCCAGCAGCCCCGGACTAGCGGGAGCCGAGCAGTACTTC
CDR3: CASSPGLAGAEQYF
V: TRBV4-2
size: -
D: TRBD2
J: TRBJ2-7

DNA: TGCAGCGTTGGTCGGGGGGAATACCCGGGTGAAGCTTTCTTT
CDR3: CSVGRGEYPGEAFF
V: TRBV29-1
size: -
D: -
J: TRBJ1-1

DNA: TGTGCCAGTACCGGACAGGGGAGTTTGGGTCAGCCCCAGCATTTT
CDR3: CASTGQGSLGQPQHF
V: TRBV19
size: many
D: TRBD1
J: TRBJ1-5

DNA: TGTGCCAGCTCACCCAGGACAGCCTCTGAAGCTTTCTTT
CDR3: CASSPRTASEAFF
V: TRBV18
size: -
D: -
J: TRBJ1-1

DNA: TGCGCCAGCACCCTAAGTCAAAGGGGCGTCATGAACACTGAAGCTTTCTTT
CDR3: CASTLSQRGVMNTEAFF
V: TRBV4-1
size: -
D: -
J: TRBJ1-1

DNA: TGCAGCGTTTTAGCGGGACTGCAGGGAGATACGCAGTATTTT
CDR3: CSVLAGLQGDTQYF
V: TRBV29-1
size: -
D: TRBD2
J: TRBJ2-3

DNA: TGTGCCAGCAGCTTAACCCTGCAGTCACCCCTCCACTTT
CDR3: CASSLTLQSPLHF
V: TRBV7-2
size: -
D: -
J: TRBJ1-6

DNA: TGTGCCAGCAGTTACGGGACAATCACAGATACGCAGTATTTT
CDR3: CASSYGTITDTQYF
V: TRBV6-2/TRBV6-3
size: -
D: -
J: TRBJ2-3

DNA: TGTGCCAGTAGTCCTCGGACTAGCGGAGACAATGAGCAGTTCTTC
CDR3: CASSPRTSGDNEQFF
V: TRBV19
size: -
D: TRBD2
J: TRBJ2-1

DNA: TGTGCCAGCAGTCAGGTCACAGATACGCAGTATTTT
CDR3: CASSQVTDTQYF
V: TRBV2
size: -
D: -
J: TRBJ2-3

DNA: TGCAGCGCCCAACTAGCGGGAGAGAGTGAGCAGTTCTTC
CDR3: CSAQLAGESEQFF
V: TRBV29-1
size: -
D: TRBD2
J: TRBJ2-1

DNA: TGTGCCTGGAGAACAGCCGCGGGGGTGGAGACCCAGTACTTC
CDR3: CAWRTAAGVETQYF
V: TRBV30
size: -
D: TRBD2
J: TRBJ2-5

DNA: TGTGCCAGTAGTATTCACGGCAGGGGGGATTTCTTT
CDR3: CASSIHGRGDFF
V: TRBV19
size: -
D: TRBD1
J: TRBJ1-1

DNA: TGCAGCGCCCAGGTCCAGAACACTGAAGCTTTCTTT
CDR3: CSAQVQNTEAFF
V: TRBV29-1
size: once
D: -
J: TRBJ1-1

DNA: TGTGCCAGCAGCCTAGCGGGGGGGCCGGCCAAAAACATTCAGTACTTC
CDR3: CASSLAGGPAKNIQYF
V: TRBV5-4
size: -
D: TRBD2
J: TRBJ2-4

DNA: TGTGCCAGCAGTTCACAGGGTCTAGCATCGGACACTGAAGCTTTCTTT
CDR3: CASSSQGLASDTEAFF
V: TRBV6-6
size: once
D: -
J: TRBJ1-1

DNA: TGTGCCAGTAGACAGGGTTGGAACACTGAAGCTTTCTTT
CDR3: CASRQGWNTEAFF
V: TRBV27
size: -
D: TRBD1
J: TRBJ1-1

DNA: TGTGCCAGCAGCAAAGACCCCGACAGGGTAGGACATCTATATAATTCACCCCTCCACTTT
CDR3: CASSKDPDRVGHLYNSPLHF
V: TRBV21-1
size: -
D: -
J: TRBJ1-6

DNA: TGTGCCAGCAGGCGCTCCGGGACAGGCCGCATTGGCGTTCAGCCCCAGCATTTT
CDR3: CASRRSGTGRIGVQPQHF
V: TRBV27
size: few
D: TRBD1
J: TRBJ1-5

DNA: TGCAGCGTTTTAGCGGGAGGCCTCTACAATGAGCAGTTCTTC
CDR3: CSVLAGGLYNEQFF
V: TRBV29-1
size: -
D: TRBD2
J: TRBJ2-1

DNA: TGTGCCAGCAGCTTGGAGGGGCAGGGAGGCTATGGCTACACCTTC
CDR3: CASSLEGQGGYGYTF
V: TRBV5-5
size: -
D: -
J: TRBJ1-2

DNA: TGTGCCAGCAGCTCAGACGGACTGGTTTTAAATTCACCCCTCCACTTT
CDR3: CASSSDGLVLNSPLHF
V: TRBV7-2
size: -
D: -
J: TRBJ1-6

DNA: TGTGCCAGCTCACTAGGACAGGGAGAGACCCAGTACTTC
CDR3: CASSLGQGETQYF
V: TRBV18
size: -
D: TRBD1
J: TRBJ2-5

DNA: TGTGCCAGCAGTATGGCAGGGGTAGGCTACACCTTC
CDR3: CASSMAGVGYTF
V: TRBV6-5
size: -
D: -
J: TRBJ1-2

DNA: TGTGCCACCAGCTCCGGGACACTGAGCACAGATACGCAGTATTTT
CDR3: CATSSGTLSTDTQYF
V: TRBV24-1
size: once
D: -
J: TRBJ2-3

DNA: TGTGCCAGCAGCTCCAGACTAGGCGGGCAAGAGACCCAGTACTTC
CDR3: CASSSRLGGQETQYF
V: TRBV7-9
size: -
D: -
J: TRBJ2-5

DNA: TGTGCCAGCAGCCCCGCGAGGGGGCTGGAGACCCAGTACTTC
CDR3: CASSPARGLETQYF
V: TRBV5-8
size: once
D: TRBD1
J: TRBJ2-5

DNA: TGTGCCAGCAGCTCTGGAGGGAGGGGTGAGCAGTACTTC
CDR3: CASSSGGRGEQYF
V: TRBV11-2
size: -
D: TRBD2
J: TRBJ2-7

DNA: TGTGCCAGCAGCCAACAGGCAGGGTTGGGGAAAGCTTTCTTT
CDR3: CASSQQAGLGKAFF
V: TRBV3-1/TRBV3-2
size: -
D: -
J: TRBJ1-1

DNA: TGTGCCAGCAGCTTGGGGGGCCAGATCTCTGATAGCAATCAGCCCCAGCATTTT
CDR3: CASSLGGQISDSNQPQHF
V: TRBV5-4
size: many
D: -
J: TRBJ1-5

DNA: TGCGCCAGCAGCTGGGGACTAGCGGGGGGGTTAGATACGCAGTATTTT
CDR3: CASSWGLAGGLDTQYF
V: TRBV5-1
size: -
D: TRBD2
J: TRBJ2-3

DNA: TGTGCCAGCAGTGACGACAATGAGCAGTTCTTC
CDR3: CASSDDNEQFF
V: TRBV2
size: -
D: -
J: TRBJ2-1

DNA: TGCGCCAGCAGCAAGCCCCGCGGGACTGGGGGGGGGAATGAGCAGTTCTTC
CDR3: CASSKPRGTGGGNEQFF
V: TRBV5-1
size: -
D: TRBD2
J: TRBJ2-1

DNA: TGCGCCAGCAGCCCGCAGGGGGAAGGCACTGAAGCTTTCTTT
CDR3: CASSPQGEGTEAFF
V: TRBV5-1
size: -
D: TRBD1
J: TRBJ1-1

DNA: TGTGCCAGCAGCCAAGAAACAGGAATGGCTTTCTTT
CDR3: CASSQETGMAFF
V: TRBV3-1/TRBV3-2
size: -
D: -
J: TRBJ1-1

DNA: TGTGCCAGCAGCGCGACTAGCGGGAAAGGGGCCAACGTCCTGACTTTC
CDR3: CASSATSGKGANVLTF
V: TRBV9
size: -
D: TRBD2
J: TRBJ2-6